The clone carrying this TCR beta chain was detected only a few times. Its antigen is currently unknown. The data belong to a study of T cell repertoires in cytomegalovirus infection. Study-level information: Matching HLA type, along with CMV infection, was indicated by public TCR beta signatures.

Trimming left V 0 bases short and J 6 bases short, with 12 bases between. This CDR3 is built from 15 residues. Looked up from germline, CDR1 is SGHAT and CDR2 is FQNNGV. MiXCR, applied by TCRdb to the reads, yields one record per CDR3 protein. Of 49,000 or so distinct CDR3 sequences in the sample, about a fifth were seen once. The genes are TRBV11-2 and TRBJ2-1; a weak D match, TRBD1 (5 bases). The TCR comes from a human donor in good health (CMV status not recorded). Some clones in this sample may be carry-over from other donors' samples. Here the sequenced sample was CD8+ T cells from cultured PBMCs, taken from culture after CMV antigen stimulation. The CDR3 DNA sequence: TGTGCCAGCAGCTTAGACAGGGCTCCCACCAATGAGCAGTTCTTC. This codes for CASSLDRAPTNEQFF.